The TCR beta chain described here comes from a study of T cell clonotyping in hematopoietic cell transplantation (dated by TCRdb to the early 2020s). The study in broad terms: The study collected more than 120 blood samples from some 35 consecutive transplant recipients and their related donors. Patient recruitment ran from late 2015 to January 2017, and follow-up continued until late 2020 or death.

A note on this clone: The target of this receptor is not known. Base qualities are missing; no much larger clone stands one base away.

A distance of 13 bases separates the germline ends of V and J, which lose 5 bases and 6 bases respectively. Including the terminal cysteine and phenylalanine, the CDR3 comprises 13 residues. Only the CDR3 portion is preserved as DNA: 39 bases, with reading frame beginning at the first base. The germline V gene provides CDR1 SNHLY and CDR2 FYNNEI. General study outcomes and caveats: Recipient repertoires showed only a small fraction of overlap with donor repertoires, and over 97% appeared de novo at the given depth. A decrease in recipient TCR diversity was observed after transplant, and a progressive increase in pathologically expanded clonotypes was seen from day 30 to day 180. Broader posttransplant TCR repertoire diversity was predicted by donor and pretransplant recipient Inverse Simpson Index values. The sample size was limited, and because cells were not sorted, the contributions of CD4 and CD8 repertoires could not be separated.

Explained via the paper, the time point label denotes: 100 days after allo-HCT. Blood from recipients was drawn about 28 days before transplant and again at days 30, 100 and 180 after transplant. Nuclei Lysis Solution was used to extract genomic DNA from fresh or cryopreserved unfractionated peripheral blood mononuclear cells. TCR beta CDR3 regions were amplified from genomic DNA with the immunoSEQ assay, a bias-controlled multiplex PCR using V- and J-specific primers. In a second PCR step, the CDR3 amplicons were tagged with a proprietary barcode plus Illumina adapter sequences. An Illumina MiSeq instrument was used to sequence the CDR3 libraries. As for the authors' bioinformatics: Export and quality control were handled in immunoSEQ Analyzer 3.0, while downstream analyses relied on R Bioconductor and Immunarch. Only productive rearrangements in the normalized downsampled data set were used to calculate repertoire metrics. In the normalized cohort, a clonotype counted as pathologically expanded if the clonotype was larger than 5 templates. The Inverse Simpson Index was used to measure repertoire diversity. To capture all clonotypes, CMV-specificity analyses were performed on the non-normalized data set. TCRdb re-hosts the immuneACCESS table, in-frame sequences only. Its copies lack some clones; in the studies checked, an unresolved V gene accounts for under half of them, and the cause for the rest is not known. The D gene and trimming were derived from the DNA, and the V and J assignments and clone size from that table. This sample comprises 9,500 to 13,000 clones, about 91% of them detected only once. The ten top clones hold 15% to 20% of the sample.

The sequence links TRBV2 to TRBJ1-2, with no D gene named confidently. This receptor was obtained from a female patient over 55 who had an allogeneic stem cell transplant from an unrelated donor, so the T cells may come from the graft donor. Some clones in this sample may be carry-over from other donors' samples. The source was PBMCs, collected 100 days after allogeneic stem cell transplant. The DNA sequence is TGTGCCAGCAGTATCGGACCTGCCAATGGCTACACCTTC. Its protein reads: CASSIGPANGYTF.